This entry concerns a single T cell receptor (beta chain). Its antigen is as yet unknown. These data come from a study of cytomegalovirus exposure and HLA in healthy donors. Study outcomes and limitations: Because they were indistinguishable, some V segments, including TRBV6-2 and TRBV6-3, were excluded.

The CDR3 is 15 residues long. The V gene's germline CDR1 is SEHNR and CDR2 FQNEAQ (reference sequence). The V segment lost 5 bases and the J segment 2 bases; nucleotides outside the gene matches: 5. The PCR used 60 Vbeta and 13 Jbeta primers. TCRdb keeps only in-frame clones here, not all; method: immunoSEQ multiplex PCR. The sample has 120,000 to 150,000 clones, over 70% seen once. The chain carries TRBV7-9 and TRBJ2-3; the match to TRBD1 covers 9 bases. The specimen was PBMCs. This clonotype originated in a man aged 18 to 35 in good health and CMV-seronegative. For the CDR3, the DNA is TGTGCCAGCAGCCCCGGGACAGGGACCACAGATACGCAGTATTTT. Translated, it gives CASSPGTGTTDTQYF.